Listed here are 22 T cell receptor beta chains from one sample, sequenced in a study of T cell changes during pregnancy in multiple sclerosis. Sequencing used immunoSEQ multiplex PCR; TCRdb keeps in-frame clones, though not all of them. This sample has around 29,000 clones, with 85% to 95% found just once. The material sequenced was CD8+ T cells from peripheral blood mononuclear cells, taken before pregnancy. All receptors come from a female donor with multiple sclerosis, enrolled in a pregnancy study.

About this clone: Other nucleotide sequences in the sample specify the same CDR3. The chain uses TRBV2 and TRBJ1-2, with D perhaps TRBD1 (6 bases). Trimming took 6 bases from V and 2 from J, leaving 7 bases between them. The CDR3 covers 12 residues. Germline assignment: CDR1 SNHLY and CDR2 FYNNEI. DNA for the CDR3: TGTGCCAGCAGACAGGGCAACTATGGCTACACCTTC. It is translated as CASRQGNYGYTF.

The chain links TRBV15 to TRBJ2-1, with 12 positions matching TRBD1. CDR1 and CDR2 (germline): LNHNV, YYDKDF (reference sequence). This CDR3 spans 17 amino acids. V lost 3 bases to trimming and J lost 8 bases; unmatched junction nucleotides: 11. CDR3 residues: CATSSPKRDRGLHEQFF. CDR3 in DNA: TGTGCCACCAGCAGCCCTAAACGGGACAGGGGGCTACATGAGCAGTTCTTC.

This chain uses TRBV5-1 with TRBJ2-1; TRBD2 matches 8 bases. CDR1 and CDR2 (germline): SGHRS, YFSETQ. With 0 bases clipped from V and 0 bases from J, the junction kept 2 bases outside the gene matches. This CDR3 comprises 16 residues. CDR3 bases: TGCGCCAGCAGCTTGGCGGCGGGAGGCTCCTACAATGAGCAGTTCTTC. It specifies CASSLAAGGSYNEQFF.

The gene calls are TRBV5-4 and TRBJ1-1; perhaps TRBD1 as D (6 bases). This CDR3 contains 13 residues. CDR1 and CDR2 (germline): SGHNT, YYREEE (reference sequence). V lost 1 base, J lost 4 bases, and 8 bases lay in between. In DNA, the CDR3 is TGTGCCAGCAGCTTGAGAGGGGGCACTGAAGCTTTCTTT. As protein: CASSLRGGTEAFF. Full variable domain (remainder filled in from reference TRBV5-4 and TRBJ1-1): ETGVTQSPTHLIKTRGQQVTLRCSSQSGHNTVSWYQQALGQGPQFIFQYYREEENGRGNFPPRFSGLQFPNYSSELNVNALELDDSALYLCASSLRGGTEAFFGQGTRLTVV.

CDR3 sequence reads: CASSIYGATYEQYF. CDR3 nucleotide sequence: TGTGCCAGTAGTATATATGGGGCCACCTACGAGCAGTACTTC. The V gene is TRBV19, the J gene TRBJ2-7; tentative D call: TRBD1 (5 bases). Germline lookup yields CDR1 LNHDA and CDR2 SQIVND (reference sequence). Trimming removed 2 bases at V and 2 bases at J, with 10 bases between. The CDR3 is made up of 14 amino acids.

This clone occurred once. The V and J genes are TRBV13 and TRBJ1-6; 7 nucleotides match TRBD1. CDR3 length: 15 residues. CDR1 and CDR2 from the germline V gene are PRHDT and FYEKMQ (reference sequence). With V trimmed by 5 bases and J by 1 base, 2 bases remained unmatched. The CDR3 protein is CASSETGSYNSPLHF. Here the CDR3 DNA reads TGTGCCAGCAGCGAGACAGGGTCCTATAATTCACCCCTCCACTTT.

This chain joins TRBV14 and TRBJ1-4; TRBD1 agrees at 8 bases. Germline CDR1 SGHDN, CDR2 FVKESK. There are 15 residues in the CDR3. With 5 bases clipped from V and 7 bases from J, the junction kept 9 bases outside the gene matches. CDR3 sequence (DNA): TGTGCCAGCAGCTCTTATTCCGGGACAGGTGAAAAACTGTTTTTT. Residues: CASSSYSGTGEKLFF.

This chain uses TRBV6-1 with TRBJ2-7, with 12 bases lining up with TRBD2. The junction had 4 bases not matched to a gene; V was cut back by 4 bases and J by 3 bases. Germline-derived CDR1 and CDR2 are MNHNS and SASEGT. The CDR3 is 15 amino acids. The CDR3 DNA is TGTGCCAGCAGTGTTCTAGCGGGAGGGAGCTACGAGCAGTACTTC. It specifies CASSVLAGGSYEQYF.

The chain uses TRBV7-2 and TRBJ1-2, with 8 bases lining up with TRBD1. The CDR3 loop spans 15 amino acids. The germline gives CDR1 SGHTA, CDR2 FQGNSA. The junction had 11 bases not matched to a gene; V was cut back by 4 bases and J by 7 bases. The CDR3 reads CASSYPGQGRSGYTF. CDR3 nucleotides: TGTGCCAGCAGCTATCCCGGACAGGGAAGGTCTGGCTACACCTTC.

This clone was seen a single time. The chain links TRBV9 to TRBJ1-1, with 7 bases aligning to TRBD1. Germline V CDR1 and CDR2: SGDLS, YYNGEE. This CDR3 is 14 amino acids long. The V gene end was trimmed by 2 bases and the J gene end by 0 bases; junction bases not matched to a gene: 1. CDR3 nucleotide sequence: TGTGCCAGCAGCGTCGGACAGGTGAACACTGAAGCTTTCTTT. Its translation is CASSVGQVNTEAFF.

In its sample, this clone is medium-sized. The rearrangement joins TRBV5-5 to TRBJ1-1; possibly TRBD1 for D (5 bases). Germline loops: CDR1 SGHKS, CDR2 YYEKEE (reference sequence). Trimming removed 3 bases at V and 5 bases at J, with 17 bases between. The CDR3 loop spans 15 amino acids. CDR3 sequence: CASSSFAGGETEAFF. The CDR3 DNA follows: TGTGCCAGCAGCTCCTTTGCGGGGGGAGAGACTGAAGCTTTCTTT.

The rearrangement links TRBV10-3 to TRBJ1-2; D perhaps matches TRBD1 (5 bases). V shed 3 bases and J shed 4 bases, with 15 bases lying between them. CDR3 length: 15 amino acids. The V gene's germline CDR1 is ENHRY and CDR2 SYGVKD. The CDR3 loop reads CAISDPQGHLYGYTF. The CDR3 DNA is TGTGCCATCAGTGACCCCCAGGGCCACCTCTATGGCTACACCTTC.

This clone has only a few counts. The chain is built from TRBV11-2 and TRBJ2-4; D is perhaps TRBD2 (7 bases). The germline V gene has CDR1 SGHAT and CDR2 FQNNGV. CDR3 size: 19 residues. V was clipped by 9 bases and J by 2 bases, with 29 bases between them. The CDR3 nucleotides read TGTGCCAGGATGGGGGGGGCGCATAGGAAAGGGCAACCCAAAAACATTCAGTACTTC. It codes for CARMGGAHRKGQPKNIQYF.

The rearrangement joins TRBV9 to TRBJ1-6; 7 bases align to TRBD1. After removal of 4 bases from V and 13 bases from J, the junction contained 5 bases not matched to a gene. Germline V lookup: CDR1 SGDLS, CDR2 YYNGEE. This CDR3 spans 12 amino acids. The CDR3: CASSHTGDPLHF. The DNA for the CDR3 is TGTGCCAGCAGCCATACAGGGGATCCCCTCCACTTT.

The rearrangement links TRBV12-5 to TRBJ1-4, with 8 bases identical to TRBD1. CDR1 is LGHNT and CDR2 is FRNRAP in the germline V gene. The length of the CDR3 is 15 residues. J gave up 6 bases and V 8 bases, and 11 bases lay outside the gene matches. DNA of the CDR3: TGTGCTAGTCAGACAGGGGATCATGTATATGAAAAACTGTTTTTT. Its translation is CASQTGDHVYEKLFF.

The rearrangement joins TRBV27 to TRBJ2-7; 8 nucleotides line up with TRBD1. With 5 bases clipped from V and 7 bases from J, the junction kept 10 bases outside the gene matches. Germline CDR1 MNHEY, CDR2 SMNVEV (reference sequence). CDR3 length: 14 amino acids. The CDR3 region is CASSPDRGPGEQYF. CDR3 nucleotide sequence: TGTGCCAGCAGTCCAGACAGGGGCCCTGGGGAGCAGTACTTC.

J is TRBJ2-7 and V is TRBV7-8; TRBD1 matches 8 bases. Germline V gives CDR1 SGHVS, CDR2 FQNEAQ. Trimming removed 4 bases from V and 2 bases from J; junction bases left unmatched: 7. This CDR3 contains 15 residues. CDR3: CASSSGRDRPYEQYF. CDR3 sequence (DNA): TGTGCCAGCAGCTCCGGCCGGGACAGGCCCTACGAGCAGTACTTC.

V gene TRBV5-4 combines with J gene TRBJ2-1, with D tentatively TRBD2 (5 bases). Germline-derived CDR1 and CDR2 are SGHNT and YYREEE (reference sequence). The CDR3 runs to 16 residues. V lost 4 bases to trimming and J lost 12 bases, with 26 bases between them. The CDR3 reads CASSPPSGGPGIGQFF. CDR3 DNA: TGTGCCAGCAGCCCCCCCTCCGGCGGTCCGGGGATAGGGCAGTTCTTC.

V gene TRBV29-1 combines with J gene TRBJ2-7, with 11 bases aligning to TRBD2. Trimming removed 0 bases from V and 0 bases from J; junction bases left unmatched: 4. The CDR3 covers 16 residues. Germline loops: CDR1 SQVTM, CDR2 ANQGSEA. The CDR3 reads CSVEDQTSGVSYEQYF. CDR3 in DNA: TGCAGCGTTGAAGACCAGACTAGCGGGGTCTCCTACGAGCAGTACTTC.

This clone has more than one count but fewer than ten. The chain carries TRBV30 and TRBJ1-1; D is ambiguous. Germline assignment: CDR1 GTSNPN and CDR2 SVGIG (reference sequence). This CDR3 spans 14 amino acids. The ends were cut back, 1 base at V and 1 base at J, with 10 bases in the middle. The CDR3 is CAWSGLRQNTEAFF. CDR3 DNA sequence: TGTGCCTGGAGTGGGTTGCGACAGAACACTGAAGCTTTCTTT. Supplemented by reference TRBV30 and TRBJ1-1, the full variable domain reads SQTIHQWPATLVQPVGSPLSLECTVEGTSNPNLYWYRQAAGRGLQLLFYSVGIGQISSEVPQNLSASRPQDRQFILSSKKLLLSDSGFYLCAWSGLRQNTEAFFGQGTRLTVV.

The chain is built from TRBV7-2 and TRBJ2-5, with TRBD1 identical over 9 bases. The J segment lost 3 bases and the V segment lost 4 bases, leaving 9 bases of the junction unmatched. The CDR3 has 16 amino acids. The germline gives CDR1 SGHTA, CDR2 FQGNSA. The CDR3 loop reads CASSSLGWDREETQYF. Written as DNA, the CDR3 is TGTGCCAGCAGCTCGTTGGGATGGGACAGGGAAGAGACCCAGTACTTC.

J is TRBJ2-5 and V is TRBV7-9; 7 bases match TRBD2. This CDR3 spans 14 amino acids. From germline, CDR1 is SEHNR and CDR2 FQNEAQ (reference sequence). With 5 bases clipped from V and 3 bases from J, the junction kept 6 bases outside the gene matches. This chain's CDR3 is CASSHGLGKETQYF. DNA of the CDR3: TGTGCCAGCAGCCACGGACTAGGAAAAGAGACCCAGTACTTC.